This T cell receptor beta chain was recovered during a study of cytomegalovirus exposure and HLA in healthy donors. Germline V gene data show CDR1 as MNHNS and CDR2 as SASEGT. The CDR3 runs to 13 residues. V was pared by 8 bases and J by 0 bases, with 8 bases between. This PCR relied on a set of 60 Vbeta primers and 13 Jbeta primers. Sequencing was performed with immunoSEQ multiplex PCR; in TCRdb, only in-frame clones are kept and a portion is missing. Altogether about 210,000 clones are present, more than 80% being singletons, with the ten largest covering approximately 2.9%. This receptor was taken from a man in his thirties or forties in good health and CMV-seronegative. This rearrangement joins TRBV6-1 to TRBJ1-5; the D is unclear. Sample: PBMCs. CDR3 bases: TGTGCCAGCGAGGGTTATAGCAATCAGCCCCAGCATTTT. Protein: CASEGYSNQPQHF.